These T cell receptor beta chains were read from a single sample in a study of blood T cell repertoires in COVID-19. Only in-frame clones appear in the TCRdb table, and some are missing; sequencing was by immunoSEQ multiplex PCR. This sample carries 400,000 to 450,000 clones, 86% of them seen once, and the ten largest clones take 1.4%. The sequenced sample consisted of peripheral blood. The receptors come from a woman in her 30s with active or convalescent COVID-19. Both conserved end residues are part of each CDR3. Each record gives: D gene, clone size, V gene, J gene, CDR3 protein, CDR3 DNA. A D gene is named only where the DNA matches it firmly. Only part of the rows carry a size: once, few, many, or a class if the clone is expanded.

-	-	TRBV7-9	TRBJ1-5	CASSLLDQPQHF	TGTGCCAGCAGCTTACTCGATCAGCCCCAGCATTTT
-	-	TRBV7-6	TRBJ1-2	CASSPTLMGGYGYTF	TGTGCCAGCAGCCCAACTCTTATGGGAGGCTATGGCTACACCTTC
TRBD1	-	TRBV6-2/TRBV6-3	TRBJ1-2	CASSYRQGALIGRGYTF	TGTGCCAGCAGTTACCGGCAGGGGGCATTGATCGGTCGTGGCTACACCTTC
-	-	TRBV7-2	TRBJ2-6	CASSPLRGANVLTF	TGTGCCAGCAGCCCTTTGAGGGGGGCCAACGTCCTGACTTTC
-	-	TRBV3-1/TRBV3-2	TRBJ1-2	CASSQERGTGYTF	TGTGCCAGCAGCCAAGAGCGGGGGACTGGCTACACCTTC
-	-	TRBV24-1	TRBJ1-2	CATSDTGTNYGYTF	TGTGCCACCAGTGACACCGGGACTAACTATGGCTACACCTTC
-	-	TRBV24-1	TRBJ1-1	CATSDYQGRAFF	TGTGCCACCAGTGATTATCAGGGGAGAGCTTTCTTT
TRBD1	-	TRBV29-1	TRBJ1-1	CSVGGDRGQTEAFF	TGCAGCGTCGGGGGCGACAGGGGGCAAACTGAAGCTTTCTTT
-	once	TRBV25-1	TRBJ2-4	CASRTTLDGIQYF	TGTGCCAGCAGAACTACGCTCGACGGCATTCAGTACTTC
-	-	TRBV18	TRBJ1-1	CASSPESNTEAFF	TGTGCCAGCTCACCAGAAAGCAACACTGAAGCTTTCTTT
TRBD1	-	TRBV6-1	TRBJ2-1	CASSEGTAYEQFF	TGTGCCAGCAGTGAGGGGACAGCGTATGAGCAGTTCTTC
-	-	TRBV7-2	TRBJ1-3	CASRPNLQGNTIYF	TGTGCCAGCAGGCCTAACTTACAGGGAAACACCATATATTTT
-	-	TRBV19	TRBJ2-1	CASSIEAGTLYNEQFF	TGTGCCAGTAGTATAGAGGCCGGGACACTCTACAATGAGCAGTTCTTC
-	-	TRBV4-2	TRBJ1-1	CASSQAGDAEAFF	TGTGCCAGCAGCCAGGCGGGGGACGCTGAAGCTTTCTTT
-	-	TRBV6-6	TRBJ2-2	CASEYLERTGELFF	TGTGCCAGCGAGTACTTGGAGCGGACCGGGGAGCTGTTTTTT
-	-	TRBV27	TRBJ1-6	CASSSLRHGPGSVDSPLHF	TGTGCCAGCAGTTCCCTGAGACACGGTCCGGGATCGGTGGATTCACCCCTCCACTTT
TRBD2	-	TRBV19	TRBJ2-1	CASSIGSGAYNEQFF	TGTGCCAGTAGTATTGGTAGCGGGGCCTACAATGAGCAGTTCTTC
-	-	TRBV12-3/TRBV12-4	TRBJ1-1	CASSRDSEAFF	TGTGCCAGCAGTCGCGACAGTGAAGCTTTCTTT
-	-	TRBV7-9	TRBJ2-5	CASSLAMEYQETQYF	TGTGCCAGCAGCTTAGCAATGGAGTACCAAGAGACCCAGTACTTC
-	-	TRBV30	TRBJ2-3	CAWSVLGPDTQYF	TGTGCCTGGAGTGTACTAGGGCCAGATACGCAGTATTTT
TRBD2	-	TRBV6-5	TRBJ2-2	CASSYLGLAGGLFF	TGTGCCAGCAGTTACTTGGGACTAGCGGGAGGGCTGTTTTTT
-	-	TRBV5-1	TRBJ2-7	CASSAGTQGGEQYF	TGCGCCAGCAGCGCCGGGACACAGGGCGGCGAGCAGTACTTC
-	-	TRBV13	TRBJ1-1	CASRISARVNTEAFF	TGTGCCAGCAGAATTAGTGCCAGGGTGAACACTGAAGCTTTCTTT
TRBD2	-	TRBV27	TRBJ2-7	CASSLYGLAGGLTSYEQYF	TGTGCCAGCAGTTTATACGGCCTAGCGGGGGGGCTAACCTCCTACGAGCAGTACTTC
-	-	TRBV10-1	TRBJ2-2	CASSETRTWENTGELFF	TGCGCCAGCAGTGAGACTCGGACTTGGGAAAACACCGGGGAGCTGTTTTTT
-	-	TRBV2	TRBJ1-3	CASSVFRDNSGNTIYF	TGTGCCAGCAGTGTATTTCGGGACAACTCTGGAAACACCATATATTTT
-	-	TRBV3-1/TRBV3-2	TRBJ2-5	CASSQGAGYQETQYF	TGTGCCAGCAGCCAAGGGGCGGGGTACCAAGAGACCCAGTACTTC
TRBD1	-	TRBV9	TRBJ2-2	CASSSTGGTGELFF	TGTGCCAGCAGCTCGACAGGGGGGACCGGGGAGCTGTTTTTT
TRBD1	-	TRBV2	TRBJ1-5	CASRRQGPQHF	TGTGCCAGCAGGAGACAGGGGCCCCAGCATTTT
-	-	TRBV12-3/TRBV12-4	TRBJ1-1	CASSWAGNTEAFF	TGTGCCAGCAGTTGGGCAGGGAACACTGAAGCTTTCTTT
TRBD1	-	TRBV2	TRBJ1-1	CASIEAGGTEAFF	TGTGCCAGCATCGAAGCAGGGGGCACTGAAGCTTTCTTT
-	once	TRBV5-1	TRBJ2-1	CASSPLQGKGNEQFF	TGCGCCAGCAGCCCACTACAGGGTAAAGGCAATGAGCAGTTCTTC
-	-	TRBV7-6	TRBJ1-6	CASSLAVTVNSPLHF	TGTGCCAGCAGCTTAGCTGTGACAGTGAATTCACCCCTCCACTTT
TRBD2	-	TRBV11-3	TRBJ2-3	CASSAGTSGRIKRGDTQYF	TGTGCCAGCAGCGCCGGGACTAGCGGGAGGATAAAACGGGGAGATACGCAGTATTTT
TRBD1	-	TRBV5-1	TRBJ2-7	CASSLDGQESSYEQYF	TGCGCCAGCAGCTTGGATGGACAGGAGAGCTCCTACGAGCAGTACTTC
-	-	TRBV5-6	TRBJ1-5	CASSLGWRGNQPQHF	TGTGCCAGCAGCTTGGGCTGGCGGGGCAATCAGCCCCAGCATTTT
-	-	TRBV4-1	TRBJ1-4	CASSQVGVANEKLFF	TGCGCCAGCAGCCAAGTAGGGGTGGCTAATGAAAAACTGTTTTTT
-	-	TRBV5-6	TRBJ2-1	CASSFTRFYNEQFF	TGTGCCAGCAGCTTCACGAGGTTTTACAATGAGCAGTTCTTC
-	-	TRBV19	TRBJ2-3	CASSILGTGGNTQYF	TGTGCCAGTAGTATCTTGGGGACTGGGGGAAATACGCAGTATTTT
-	-	TRBV4-1	TRBJ2-7	CASSQDWGGSTYEQYF	TGCGCCAGCAGCCAAGATTGGGGGGGCAGTACCTACGAGCAGTACTTC
-	-	TRBV10-3	TRBJ1-3	CAISDFRGSGNTIYF	TGTGCCATCAGTGATTTCAGGGGCTCTGGAAACACCATATATTTT
TRBD2	-	TRBV4-2	TRBJ2-1	CASSQEGLAGARKGNEQFF	TGTGCCAGCAGCCAAGAGGGACTAGCGGGAGCCAGAAAAGGGAATGAGCAGTTCTTC
TRBD1	-	TRBV2	TRBJ2-2	CASSSGTGYSGELFF	TGTGCCAGCAGTTCCGGGACAGGGTATTCCGGGGAGCTGTTTTTT
-	-	TRBV6-1	TRBJ1-1	CASSEIWTETNTEAFF	TGTGCCAGCAGTGAAATATGGACAGAAACAAACACTGAAGCTTTCTTT
TRBD1	-	TRBV5-1	TRBJ2-5	CASSLEGQGWETQYF	TGCGCCAGCAGCTTGGAGGGACAGGGATGGGAGACCCAGTACTTC
-	once	TRBV7-2	TRBJ2-7	CASSLDHRSIDEQYF	TGTGCCAGCAGCTTAGACCATAGGAGTATCGACGAGCAGTACTTC
TRBD1	-	TRBV2	TRBJ1-2	CASSTYRGSYGYTF	TGTGCCAGCAGTACATACAGGGGCTCCTATGGCTACACCTTC
TRBD1	few	TRBV7-9	TRBJ2-7	CASSLSCGDRLNSYEQYF	TGTGCCAGCAGCTTGTCTTGCGGGGACAGGTTGAACTCCTACGAGCAGTACTTC
TRBD2	-	TRBV5-5	TRBJ2-2	CASSSGTIYTGELFF	TGTGCCAGCAGCTCAGGGACTATATACACCGGGGAGCTGTTTTTT
-	-	TRBV2	TRBJ1-2	CASSEVRGSGGYTF	TGTGCCAGCAGTGAAGTAAGGGGTTCCGGGGGCTACACCTTC
-	once	TRBV19	TRBJ2-1	CASSDLSGVLPGDEQFF	TGTGCCAGTAGCGATCTCTCGGGGGTTCTCCCCGGGGATGAGCAGTTCTTC
-	-	TRBV19	TRBJ1-1	CASSMGGWGRMNTEAFF	TGTGCCAGTAGTATGGGTGGATGGGGGAGGATGAACACTGAAGCTTTCTTT
-	-	TRBV7-9	TRBJ1-2	CASSRDGAYGYTF	TGTGCCAGCAGTCGAGACGGAGCCTATGGCTACACCTTC
TRBD2	-	TRBV7-9	TRBJ2-3	CASSFTSGGATDTQYF	TGTGCCAGCAGCTTTACTAGCGGGGGGGCCACAGATACGCAGTATTTT
-	few	TRBV6-4	TRBJ1-5	CASRQGHNQPQHF	TGTGCCAGCAGACAGGGTCACAATCAGCCCCAGCATTTT
TRBD2	-	TRBV7-2	TRBJ2-1	CASSPTAGGPGNEQFF	TGTGCCAGCAGCCCCACTGCGGGGGGGCCCGGGAATGAGCAGTTCTTC
-	-	TRBV4-1	TRBJ1-3	CASLSGTGNTIYF	TGCGCCAGCCTGTCAGGGACTGGAAACACCATATATTTT